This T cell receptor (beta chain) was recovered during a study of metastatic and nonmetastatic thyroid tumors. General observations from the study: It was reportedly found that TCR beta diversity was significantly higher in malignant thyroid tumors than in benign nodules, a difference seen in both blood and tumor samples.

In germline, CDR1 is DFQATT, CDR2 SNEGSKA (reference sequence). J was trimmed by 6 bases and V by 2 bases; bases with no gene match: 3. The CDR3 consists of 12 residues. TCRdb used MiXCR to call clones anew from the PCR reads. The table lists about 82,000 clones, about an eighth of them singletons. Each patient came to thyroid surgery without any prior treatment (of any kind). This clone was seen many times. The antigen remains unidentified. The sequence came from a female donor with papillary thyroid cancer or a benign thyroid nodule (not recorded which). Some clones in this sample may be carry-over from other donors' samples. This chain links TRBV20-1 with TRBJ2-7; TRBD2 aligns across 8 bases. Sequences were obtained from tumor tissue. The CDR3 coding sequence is TGCAGTGCTAGACCGGGAGGGGTCGAGCAGTACTTC. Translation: CSARPGGVEQYF.